Shown below are 28 T cell receptor beta chains from a single sample sequenced in a study of Graves' ophthalmopathy and Graves' hyperthyroidism. Amplification targeted the TCR beta CDR3 regions, with RNA transcripts as the source material. The first round was an RT-PCR with HTBI primers, and the second round was a multiplex PCR. TCRdb itself ran the multiplex PCR reads through MiXCR, one entry per CDR3 protein. The sample shows some 210,000 distinct CDR3 sequences, over 25% of them seen only once. The specimen sequenced was peripheral blood. The source is a man in his forties or fifties with Graves' ophthalmopathy.

This clonotype was seen many times. J is TRBJ2-7 and V is TRBV10-3, with TRBD2 identical over 11 bases. The CDR3 covers 15 residues. After removal of 2 bases from V and 0 bases from J, the junction contained 0 bases not matched to a gene. CDR1 and CDR2 from the germline V gene are ENHRY and SYGVKD. The CDR3 here is CAISELAGGSYEQYF. DNA of the CDR3: TGTGCCATCAGTGAGCTAGCGGGAGGCTCCTACGAGCAGTACTTC.

This clonotype was seen only a few times. The chain couples TRBV6-1 to TRBJ1-5; 7 bases align to TRBD1. V lost 2 bases to trimming and J lost 1 base; unmatched junction nucleotides: 2. CDR1 and CDR2 from the germline V gene are MNHNS and SASEGT. This CDR3 comprises 15 residues. CDR3 nucleotides: TGTGCCAGCAGTGAAAGCAGGGGGAGCAATCAGCCCCAGCATTTT. Translated: CASSESRGSNQPQHF.

The V call is TRBV28, the J call TRBJ1-5; 10 nucleotides agree with TRBD1. CDR1 MDHEN and CDR2 SYDVKM come from the germline V gene. V was pared by 6 bases and J by 4 bases, with 6 bases of the junction left unmatched. The CDR3 loop spans 15 amino acids. The CDR3 reads CASRPDRGSNQPQHF. The DNA of the CDR3 is TGTGCCAGCAGACCGGACAGGGGGAGTAATCAGCCCCAGCATTTT.

This chain uses TRBV12-3 or TRBV12-4 with TRBJ1-5, with 9 bases that match TRBD1. The trim removed 0 bases at V and 6 bases at J, leaving 6 bases unmatched. CDR3 size: 16 residues. The CDR3 coding sequence is TGTGCCAGCAGTTTAGCGCTTGGGACAGGGTTTCAGCCCCAGCATTTT. Its protein product is CASSLALGTGFQPQHF.

This clonotype came up many times. The rearrangement uses TRBV24-1 and TRBJ1-5; maybe TRBD1 (5 bases). CDR1 KGHDR and CDR2 SFDVKD come from the germline V gene. Trimming stripped 5 bases from V and 7 bases from J, with 11 bases between. The CDR3 contains 13 residues. The DNA for the CDR3 is TGTGCCACCAGTGTCGGGGGTAGGCAGCCCCAGCATTTT. Translation gives CATSVGGRQPQHF.

This chain uses TRBV6-4 with TRBJ2-7; D unclear. The V gene lost 7 bases and the J gene lost 2 bases, with 15 bases spanning the gap. Germline-derived CDR1 and CDR2 are MRHNA and SNTAGT. The CDR3 has 14 residues. DNA of the CDR3: TGTGCCAGCATCCTAGACACCTCAACCTACGAGCAGTACTTC. Its protein product is CASILDTSTYEQYF.

This clonotype showed up many times. The chain couples TRBV12-3 or TRBV12-4 to TRBJ2-2, with TRBD1 identical over 7 bases. J lost 3 bases, V lost 0 bases, and 4 bases had no gene match. This CDR3 region has 16 residues. The CDR3 is CASSLAEQGYTGELFF. In nucleotides, the CDR3 is TGTGCCAGCAGTTTAGCGGAACAGGGGTACACCGGGGAGCTGTTTTTT.

The sample holds a few counts of this clonotype. This sequence joins TRBV12-3 or TRBV12-4 and TRBJ2-2; 8 nucleotides agree with TRBD1. Trimming took 6 bases from V and 9 from J; bases not matched to a gene: 9. This CDR3 is 14 amino acids long. CDR3 in amino acids: CASSHDRGDRELFF. For the CDR3, the DNA is TGTGCCAGCAGCCATGACAGGGGAGATAGGGAGCTGTTTTTT.

This clonotype occurred many times. The chain links TRBV20-1 to TRBJ2-5; D may match TRBD1 or TRBD2 (5 bases each). This CDR3 contains 14 residues. V lost 1 base to trimming and J lost 5 bases, with 14 bases between them. CDR1 is DFQATT, CDR2 SNEGSKA, per germline (reference sequence). Here the CDR3 DNA reads TGCAGTGCTAGAGTTGCAGGGTCGGGGGAGACCCAGTACTTC. Protein product: CSARVAGSGETQYF.

This clonotype was counted many times. Mismatch with germline at one junction end may stem from a read error. The genes are TRBV20-1 and TRBJ1-6; maybe TRBD1 (5 bases). CDR3 length: 15 amino acids. Germline V gene sequence: CDR1 DFQATT, CDR2 SNEGSKA (reference sequence). CDR3 in amino acids: CSASLGTGNNSPLHF. The CDR3 region has the DNA TGCAGTGCTAGCTTGGGGACGGGGAATAATTCGCCCCTCCACTTT.

In this sample, this clonotype turned up many times. V gene TRBV20-1 combines with J gene TRBJ2-2; 11 nucleotides match TRBD2. The CDR3 is 15 amino acids. After removal of 3 bases from V and 7 bases from J, the junction contained 7 bases not matched to a gene. Germline-derived CDR1 and CDR2 are DFQATT and SNEGSKA (reference sequence). The CDR3 bases are TGCAGTGCTAGTTTAGCGGGAGGGCTCGGCGGGGAGCTGTTTTTT. As protein: CSASLAGGLGGELFF.

The chain combines TRBV6-5 with TRBJ2-5; D ambiguous. The CDR3 is 13 residues long. Germline assignment: CDR1 MNHEY and CDR2 SVGAGI. The V and J ends lost 2 bases and 4 bases respectively, with 8 bases between them. CDR3 in DNA: TGTGCCAGCAGTTACCGGGCGCTAGAGACCCAGTACTTC. Residues: CASSYRALETQYF.

V usage is TRBV12-3 or TRBV12-4 and J usage is TRBJ2-2, with TRBD2 matching 9 bases. V shed 4 bases, J shed 5 bases, and the junction held 11 bases outside the gene matches. The CDR3 has 17 residues. The CDR3 protein is CASSYPSGMGRTGELFF. As DNA, the CDR3 is TGTGCCAGCAGTTACCCTAGCGGGATGGGCCGGACCGGGGAGCTGTTTTTT.

This chain uses TRBV6-5 with TRBJ1-3; tentative D call: TRBD1 (6 bases). Germline V gene data show CDR1 as MNHEY and CDR2 as SVGAGI. The CDR3 length is 16 residues. With 2 bases removed from V and 7 bases from J, the gap between germline ends came to 18 bases. The DNA of the CDR3 is TGTGCCAGCAGTTACGGGGGGACATACGAGACGAACACCATATATTTT. Residues: CASSYGGTYETNTIYF.

The chain carries TRBV6-2 or TRBV6-3 and TRBJ1-2, with a weak D call TRBD1 (6 bases). The V gene's germline CDR1 is MNHEY and CDR2 SVGEGT. This CDR3 region has 16 residues. Trimming pared 4 bases from V and 8 bases from J, leaving 23 bases between. DNA of the CDR3: TGTGCCAGCAGTTCCGTGGGGGGCGCCACCGGGGCCGGCTACACCTTC. Encoded protein: CASSSVGGATGAGYTF.

Notes on this clonotype: Being one base from a much bigger clone, this may be a read error. The rearrangement links TRBV5-1 to TRBJ2-2, with D hard to call. V was trimmed by 5 bases and J by 7 bases, leaving 6 bases between them. There are 11 residues in the CDR3. Per the germline V gene, CDR1 is SGHRS and CDR2 is YFSETQ. CDR3 nucleotide sequence: TGCGCCAGCAGTATCATCGGGGAGCTGTTTTTT. This translates into CASSIIGELFF.

This clonotype occurred many times. Here the CDR3 reads CASSQDLGTGTGYEQYF. The CDR3 DNA reads as TGCGCCAGCAGCCAAGATCTGGGAACCGGGACAGGGTACGAGCAGTACTTC. The J gene is TRBJ2-7, the V gene TRBV4-3, with TRBD1 matching 9 bases. Per the germline V gene, CDR1 is LGHNA and CDR2 is YSLEER. The CDR3 length is 17 residues. Unmatched junction bases numbered 10, after V lost 0 bases and J lost 4 bases.

DNA for the CDR3: TGCAGTGCCCAGCGGGAGGTTACCACCGGGGAGCTGTTTTTT. Translated, it gives CSAQREVTTGELFF. V is TRBV20-1 and J is TRBJ2-2; 9 positions agree with TRBD2. This CDR3 has 14 amino acids. Germline lookup yields CDR1 DFQATT and CDR2 SNEGSKA (reference sequence). Trimming took 6 bases from V and 4 from J; bases not matched to a gene: 6.

The genes are TRBV28 and TRBJ2-7; possibly TRBD1 or TRBD2 for D (6 bases each). This CDR3 is built from 15 residues. The germline gives CDR1 MDHEN, CDR2 SYDVKM. The V gene lost 6 bases and the J gene lost 3 bases, with 18 bases spanning the gap. CDR3 sequence (DNA): TGTGCCAGCAGCAAGGGGGGCCAGGGGAGCTACGAGCAGTACTTC. It is translated as CASSKGGQGSYEQYF.

This clonotype was seen only a few times. The chain carries TRBV12-3 or TRBV12-4 and TRBJ1-1, with 7 bases lining up with TRBD1. Losses at the gene ends were 5 bases for V and 1 base for J; bases not matched to a gene: 7. This CDR3 spans 15 amino acids. CDR3 amino acids: CASSARGGWNTEAFF. The CDR3 bases are TGTGCCAGCAGTGCGAGAGGGGGCTGGAACACTGAAGCTTTCTTT.

Many counts were recorded for this clonotype. The gene calls are TRBV10-3 and TRBJ2-7, with D uncertain. The CDR3 length is 14 residues. The germline V and J ends were trimmed by 0 bases and 2 bases, with 8 bases remaining between them. Germline CDR1 ENHRY, CDR2 SYGVKD. Here the CDR3 reads CAISESDNAYEQYF. Written as DNA, the CDR3 is TGTGCCATCAGTGAGTCCGACAATGCCTACGAGCAGTACTTC.

This clonotype appeared many times. The V gene is TRBV28, the J gene TRBJ2-7; possible D gene TRBD1, 6 bases. This CDR3 region has 14 residues. Germline V lookup: CDR1 MDHEN, CDR2 SYDVKM. Trimming pared 3 bases from V and 4 bases from J, leaving 13 bases between. CDR3 sequence reads: CASSFLTGIYEQYF. CDR3 coding DNA: TGTGCCAGCAGTTTTCTGACAGGTATATACGAGCAGTACTTC.

The chain carries TRBV6-2 or TRBV6-3 and TRBJ2-3; 11 bases line up with TRBD2. Germline CDR1 MNHEY, CDR2 SVGEGT. V shed 7 bases, J shed 8 bases, and the junction held 8 bases outside the gene matches. The CDR3 is 14 residues long. The CDR3 DNA sequence: TGTGCCAGCACTCTAATAGCGGGAGGGACTACGCAGTATTTT. It translates to CASTLIAGGTTQYF.

This clonotype was counted at least ten times. The rearrangement links TRBV7-2 to TRBJ2-7; 9 bases are shared with TRBD1. This CDR3 has 15 residues. Germline V gene lookup returns CDR1 SGHTA and CDR2 FQGNSA. J gave up 5 bases and V 3 bases, and 8 bases lay outside the gene matches. The CDR3 DNA reads as TGTGCCAGCAGCTTCAGGGGTAGGACAGGGGACGAGCAGTACTTC. It specifies CASSFRGRTGDEQYF.

This clonotype occurred many times. The V call is TRBV29-1, the J call TRBJ2-2; perhaps TRBD2 as D (5 bases). From germline, CDR1 is SQVTM and CDR2 ANQGSEA. The CDR3 sequence is 14 residues long. Trimming stripped 6 bases from V and 2 bases from J, with 13 bases between. The CDR3 DNA sequence: TGCAGCGTGGTTAGCGACCCTAACACCGGGGAGCTGTTTTTT. Translated: CSVVSDPNTGELFF.

This clonotype was seen many times. V and J are TRBV12-3 or TRBV12-4 and TRBJ2-7; D call uncertain. The V end was cut by 3 bases, the J end by 6 bases, with 9 bases between. This CDR3 has 12 residues. For the CDR3, the DNA is TGTGCCAGCAGTTTGGAGTTGGGCGAGCAGTACTTC. Protein sequence: CASSLELGEQYF.

This clonotype has a count of ten or more. The V call is TRBV7-2, the J call TRBJ2-5, with D perhaps TRBD1 or TRBD2 (5 bases each). V lost 4 bases and J lost 2, with 11 bases in between. The CDR3 has 14 amino acids. CDR1 SGHTA and CDR2 FQGNSA come from the germline V gene. The CDR3 DNA is TGTGCCAGCAGCTGGGGGTGGGCGCAAGAGACCCAGTACTTC. As protein: CASSWGWAQETQYF.

This clonotype was observed at least ten times. The chain joins TRBV6-5 to TRBJ2-2; TRBD2 aligns across 12 bases. J gave up 3 bases and V 6 bases, and 8 bases lay outside the gene matches. The CDR3 has 17 amino acids. CDR1 and CDR2 from the germline V gene are MNHEY and SVGAGI. The CDR3 reads CASRATSGRSYTGELFF. CDR3 coding DNA: TGTGCCAGCAGGGCTACTAGCGGGAGGTCCTACACCGGGGAGCTGTTTTTT.